The 31 T cell receptor beta chains reported below all come from one sample, sequenced in a study of T cells in women clearing cervical HPV infection. Measured with immunoSEQ multiplex PCR; TCRdb has only the in-frame clones, and not every one. In all, the sample yields tens of thousands of clones. The sample consisted of blood buffy coat. The receptors here all came from a woman aged 18-69 years with a cervical HPV16 infection that either progressed to CIN3+ or cleared (not recorded which).

For this clone: Sequencing ends 3 residues short of the CDR3 end; the germline J gene provides the rest. The chain couples TRBV29-1 to TRBJ2-5; TRBD2 matches 7 bases. J gave up 1 base and V 6 bases, and 8 bases lay outside the gene matches. Germline loops: CDR1 SQVTM, CDR2 ANQGSEA. The CDR3 runs to 14 residues. The CDR3 is CSVPLGGGQETQYF. CDR3 bases read: TGCAGCGTCCCTCTTGGGGGGGGCCAAGAGACC.

As for this clone: The read terminates 3 residues before the CDR3 end, so the remaining end is supplied by the germline J gene. This sequence joins TRBV5-1 and TRBJ2-5, with 14 bases lining up with TRBD2. The CDR3 has 16 residues. V dropped 4 bases and J dropped 4; count of bases not matched to a gene: 6. Looked up from germline, CDR1 is SGHRS and CDR2 is YFSETQ. The CDR3 spells CASSQGLAGGIETQYF. The CDR3 bases that were read are TGCGCCAGCAGCCAAGGACTAGCGGGAGGTATAGAGACC.

Points on this clone: The read is 3 residues too short to cover the CDR3 end, so that end is filled in from the germline J gene. The chain couples TRBV20-1 to TRBJ2-7, with a tentative D call TRBD1 (5 bases). This CDR3 region has 13 residues. The germline V gene encodes CDR1 DFQATT and CDR2 SNEGSKA (reference sequence). The V gene lost 4 bases and the J gene lost 3 bases, with 13 bases spanning the gap. The CDR3 protein is CSANGHSYYEQYF. The DNA read from the CDR3 is TGCAGTGCTAACGGACATTCATACTACGAG.

With regard to this clone: Sequencing ends 3 residues short of the CDR3 end; the germline J gene provides the rest. The V and J genes are TRBV7-6 and TRBJ1-2, with D maybe TRBD1 (6 bases). The CDR3 covers 16 residues. Germline values: CDR1 SGHVS, CDR2 FNYEAQ. The germline V and J ends were trimmed by 5 bases and 7 bases, with 23 bases remaining between them. The sequenced CDR3 bases are TGTGCCAGCAGCCCGAGCGCATCGGACAGCTTCGGTGGC. It encodes CASSPSASDSFGG. The whole CDR3 protein reads CASSPSASDSFGGYTF.

As regards this clone: The missing CDR3 end, 3 residues past where the read stops, is filled in from the germline J gene. The chain combines TRBV28 with TRBJ2-7, with TRBD1 identical over 7 bases. The V gene's germline CDR1 is MDHEN and CDR2 SYDVKM. There are 13 residues in the CDR3. J gave up 0 bases and V 7 bases, and 3 bases lay outside the gene matches. Incomplete CDR3 DNA: TGTGCCAGCAACAGGGGTAGCTCCTACGAG. Its protein is CASNRGSSYE. In full, the CDR3 reads CASNRGSSYEQYF.

Turning to this clone: The CDR3 goes on 3 residues after the read ends, and that part is filled in from the germline J gene. This chain joins TRBV20-1 and TRBJ1-5; D may be TRBD1 (6 bases). Looked up from germline, CDR1 is DFQATT and CDR2 is SNEGSKA (reference sequence). Trimming took off 1 base at V and 7 bases at J, with 17 bases between the two ends. CDR3 length: 15 amino acids. The part of the CDR3 DNA that was read is TGCAGTGCTAGAGGGGGGGGCGCGGGCCGGCAGCCC. Amino acids: CSARGGGAGRQP. The entire CDR3 protein is CSARGGGAGRQPQHF.

Comment on this clone: The read falls 3 residues short of the CDR3 end, and the missing part is taken from the germline J gene. V and J are TRBV7-3 and TRBJ2-1; TRBD2 aligns across 9 bases. Germline values: CDR1 SGHTA, CDR2 FQGTGA. This CDR3 contains 15 residues. The J segment lost 7 bases and the V segment lost 2 bases, leaving 6 bases of the junction unmatched. The CDR3 DNA, read in part, is TGTGCCAGCAGCTTATTACTAGCGGGTGTTAATGAG. Protein: CASSLLLAGVNE. The CDR3, in full, reads CASSLLLAGVNEQFF.

CDR3 DNA (partial): TGTGCCAGCAGATTGACAGGGATGCAGACC. Translating gives CASRLTGMQT. The whole CDR3 reads CASRLTGMQTQYF. V and J are TRBV6-2 or TRBV6-3 and TRBJ2-5; 7 positions agree with TRBD1. The read finishes 3 residues shy of the CDR3 end, and the germline J gene is used to complete it. CDR1 and CDR2 from the germline V gene are MNHEY and SVGEGT. The V gene end was trimmed by 6 bases and the J gene end by 6 bases; junction bases not matched to a gene: 7. The CDR3 totals 13 residues.

Points on this clone: The read is 3 residues too short to cover the CDR3 end, so that end is filled in from the germline J gene. The chain is built from TRBV5-1 and TRBJ2-1, with 13 positions matching TRBD2. This CDR3 is 15 amino acids long. The germline V gene has CDR1 SGHRS and CDR2 YFSETQ. Germline trimming cut 4 bases from V and 5 bases from J; bases unmatched to any gene: 3. Incomplete CDR3 DNA: TGCGCCAGCAGCATAGGACTAGCGGGAGACAATGAG. Its protein product is CASSIGLAGDNE. The CDR3, in full, reads CASSIGLAGDNEQFF.

As to this clone: Read data end 3 residues before the CDR3 end; the end is taken from the germline J gene. V and J are TRBV20-1 and TRBJ2-7; 10 nucleotides align to TRBD2. Germline CDR1 and CDR2: DFQATT and SNEGSKA (reference sequence). The junction had 11 bases not matched to a gene; V was cut back by 3 bases and J by 3 bases. This CDR3 spans 16 amino acids. The CDR3 here is CSARGLFASGSYEQYF. Incomplete CDR3 DNA: TGCAGTGCTAGGGGGCTGTTTGCTAGCGGGAGCTACGAG.

Comments on this clone: Read sequence stops 3 residues before the CDR3 end, and the germline J gene provides the missing end. This chain uses TRBV7-2 with TRBJ2-5, with TRBD1 as a possible D gene (6 bases). With 5 bases removed from V and 6 bases from J, the gap between germline ends came to 13 bases. This CDR3 contains 13 residues. Germline CDR1 is SGHTA and CDR2 is FQGNSA. The CDR3 DNA, read in part, is TGTGCCAGCAGCCCACAGGGAAGGCAGACC. The encoded protein is CASSPQGRQT. In full, the CDR3 is CASSPQGRQTQYF.

As regards this clone: The read stops 3 residues short of the end of the CDR3; the missing end is completed from the germline J gene. The gene calls are TRBV14 and TRBJ2-5; 7 positions agree with TRBD2. The V gene end was trimmed by 1 base and the J gene end by 4 bases; junction bases not matched to a gene: 12. Germline values: CDR1 SGHDN, CDR2 FVKESK. The CDR3 is 17 amino acids. CDR3 in amino acids: CASSQAKSSGIGETQYF. CDR3 DNA (partial): TGTGCCAGCAGCCAAGCTAAATCAAGCGGGATAGGAGAGACC.

On this clone itself: Read data end 3 residues before the CDR3 end; the end is taken from the germline J gene. This rearrangement joins TRBV2 to TRBJ2-5; TRBD1 agrees at 11 bases. Trimming cost V 8 bases and J 4 bases; bases outside gene matches: 6. This CDR3 has 14 residues. CDR1 and CDR2 (germline): SNHLY, FYNNEI. The CDR3 loop reads CASVHGTGGETQYF. The part of the CDR3 DNA that was read is TGTGCCAGCGTCCACGGGACAGGGGGAGAGACC. Full variable domain (remainder filled in from reference TRBV2 and TRBJ2-5): EPEVTQTPSHQVTQMGQEVILRCVPISNHLYFYWYRQILGQKVEFLVSFYNNEISEKSEIFDDQFSVERPDGSNFTLKIRSTKLEDSAMYFCASVHGTGGETQYFGPGTRLLVL.

Of note for this clone: The read finishes 3 residues shy of the CDR3 end, and the germline J gene is used to complete it. The chain carries TRBV6-1 and TRBJ1-1; possibly TRBD1 for D (5 bases). The CDR3 runs 14 residues. CDR1 and CDR2 (germline): MNHNS, SASEGT. Trimming removed 4 bases at V and 3 bases at J, with 12 bases between. The CDR3 is CASSVGGFDTEAFF. The DNA read from the CDR3 is TGTGCCAGCAGTGTTGGGGGGTTCGACACTGAA.

With regard to this clone: The read ends 3 residues before the CDR3 terminus; that terminus is restored from the germline J gene. The chain has TRBV6-2 or TRBV6-3 and TRBJ2-2; 7 nucleotides match TRBD1. CDR1 is MNHEY and CDR2 is SVGEGT in the germline V gene. CDR3 size: 17 residues. Unmatched junction bases numbered 9, after V lost 2 bases and J lost 3 bases. The CDR3 sequence is CASSYVNRGTHTGELFF. The sequenced CDR3 bases are TGTGCCAGCAGTTACGTAAACAGGGGCACGCACACCGGGGAG.

Concerning this clone itself: The CDR3 is cut off 3 residues early in the read; its end comes from the germline J gene. This chain uses TRBV10-3 with TRBJ1-1; 9 bases agree with TRBD1. V gave up 6 bases and J gave up 4 bases; unmatched junction bases: 9. CDR1 and CDR2 from the germline V gene are ENHRY and SYGVKD. The length of the CDR3 is 15 residues. CDR3 DNA (partial): TGTGCCATCAGGGGGACAGGGCTGCTAGGCACTGAA. It yields the protein CAIRGTGLLGTE. The full CDR3 reads CAIRGTGLLGTEAFF.

As for this clone: The read terminates 3 residues before the CDR3 end, so the remaining end is supplied by the germline J gene. This chain uses TRBV5-1 with TRBJ2-1; TRBD1 matches at 7 bases. Trimming cost V 3 bases and J 3 bases; bases outside gene matches: 6. Germline-derived CDR1 and CDR2 are SGHRS and YFSETQ. CDR3 size: 15 residues. The CDR3 sequence: CASSWQTGRYNEQFF. The part of the CDR3 DNA that was read is TGCGCCAGCAGCTGGCAGACAGGGCGCTACAATGAG.

Worth noting for this clone: Sequencing ends 3 residues short of the CDR3 end; the germline J gene provides the rest. The V and J genes are TRBV7-8 and TRBJ1-5; D may be TRBD1 (6 bases). Trimming left V 4 bases short and J 5 bases short, with 15 bases between. Germline V gives CDR1 SGHVS, CDR2 FQNEAQ. CDR3 size: 15 residues. The DNA read from the CDR3 is TGTGCCAGCAGCTCTTACAGGGTGGGTTATCAGCCC. Protein sequence: CASSSYRVGYQP. The full CDR3 sequence reads CASSSYRVGYQPQHF.

Worth noting for this clone: The read falls 3 residues short of the CDR3 end, and the missing part is taken from the germline J gene. The V call is TRBV9, the J call TRBJ2-5, with D possibly being TRBD1 (6 bases). This CDR3 is 13 amino acids long. Deletions cut 3 bases from V and 4 bases from J, with 10 bases between. CDR1 and CDR2 (germline): SGDLS, YYNGEE. CDR3 loop: CASSATGRETQYF. CDR3 DNA, as far as it was read: TGTGCCAGCAGCGCTACAGGGCGAGAGACC.

As regards this clone: From the germline J gene comes the end of the CDR3, since the read stops 3 residues before it. The rearrangement links TRBV18 to TRBJ1-1, with D possibly TRBD1 on 5 matching bases. With 4 bases removed from V and 0 bases from J, the gap between germline ends came to 12 bases. Germline V gene data show CDR1 as KGHSH and CDR2 as LQKENI. This CDR3 is built from 15 residues. The covered CDR3 bases are TGTGCCAGCTCACTCGGACAATCTCTGAACACTGAA. The encoded protein is CASSLGQSLNTE. The entire CDR3 reads CASSLGQSLNTEAFF.

The DNA read from the CDR3 is TGTGCCAGCAGCTTGGTTCTCGGTAAAGAGACC. Translation gives CASSLVLGKET. The CDR3 in its entirety is CASSLVLGKETQYF. The chain recombines TRBV11-2 with TRBJ2-5; D is ambiguous. Sequencing ends 3 residues short of the CDR3 end; the germline J gene provides the rest. The germline V gene has CDR1 SGHAT and CDR2 FQNNGV. V was clipped by 3 bases and J by 3 bases, with 11 bases between them. The CDR3 totals 14 residues.

Notes on this clone: The CDR3 is cut off 3 residues early in the read; its end comes from the germline J gene. The chain uses TRBV19 and TRBJ2-2; D remains unclear. Germline CDR1 LNHDA, CDR2 SQIVND (reference sequence). Trimming pared 8 bases from V and 7 bases from J, leaving 11 bases between. CDR3 length: 12 residues. CDR3 bases read: TGTGCCAGTCAATTCGGTGGCGGGGAG. Its translation: CASQFGGGE. The full-length CDR3 reads as CASQFGGGELFF. The whole variable domain, filled in from reference TRBV19 and TRBJ2-2, reads DGGITQSPKYLFRKEGQNVTLSCEQNLNHDAMYWYRQDPGQGLRLIYYSQIVNDFQKGDIAEGYSVSREKKESFPLTVTSAQKNPTAFYLCASQFGGGELFFGEGSRLTVL.

A note on this clone: The read terminates 3 residues ahead of where the CDR3 ends, so the germline J gene completes it. The gene calls are TRBV6-2 or TRBV6-3 and TRBJ2-7; the match to TRBD1 covers 7 bases. In germline, CDR1 is MNHEY, CDR2 SVGEGT. The J segment lost 6 bases and the V segment lost 6 bases, leaving 8 bases of the junction unmatched. This CDR3 contains 13 residues. CDR3 residues: CASSPDRAPEQYF. The sequenced CDR3 bases are TGTGCCAGCAGCCCCGACAGGGCACCCGAG.

On this clone itself: The sequenced fragment ends 3 residues before the CDR3 boundary, so the rest is inferred from the germline J gene. The rearrangement uses TRBV7-9 and TRBJ2-2; 12 nucleotides line up with TRBD2. V was pared by 9 bases and J by 3 bases, with 2 bases of the junction left unmatched. The CDR3 contains 14 residues. Germline CDR1 and CDR2: SEHNR and FQNEAQ (reference sequence). The part of the CDR3 DNA that was read is TGTGCCAGTAGACTAGCGGGAGACACCGGGGAG. This codes for CASRLAGDTGE. The full CDR3 is CASRLAGDTGELFF. The complete variable domain, with remaining parts taken from reference TRBV7-9 and TRBJ2-2, reads DTGVSQNPRHKITKRGQNVTFRCDPISEHNRLYWYRQTLGQGPEFLTYFQNEAQLEKSRLLSDRFSAERPKGSFSTLEIQRTEQGDSAMYLCASRLAGDTGELFFGEGSRLTVL.

A remark on this clone: Read sequence stops 3 residues before the CDR3 end, and the germline J gene provides the missing end. V usage is TRBV5-6 and J usage is TRBJ2-1; D possibly corresponds to TRBD1 (6 bases). This CDR3 has 14 amino acids. CDR1 SGHDT and CDR2 YYEEEE come from the germline V gene. Trimming removed 3 bases at V and 9 bases at J, with 16 bases between. This chain's CDR3 is CASSWDTGRSEQFF. CDR3 bases read: TGTGCCAGCAGCTGGGACACCGGAAGGAGTGAG.

Regarding this clone: The read terminates 3 residues before the CDR3 end, so the remaining end is supplied by the germline J gene. This chain links TRBV19 with TRBJ1-2; weak D call: TRBD1 (6 bases). Germline CDR1 reads LNHDA; CDR2 reads SQIVND (reference sequence). The CDR3 extends over 17 amino acids. The sequenced part of the CDR3 DNA is TGTGCCAGTAGTAGTTGGGGGCGGACTAGCGGGACCGATGAC. Its translation is CASSSWGRTSGTDD. The whole CDR3 protein reads CASSSWGRTSGTDDYTF.

Of note for this clone: With the read ending 3 residues before the CDR3 end, the germline J gene is used to fill in that end. J is TRBJ2-1 and V is TRBV19; TRBD2 is a possible D gene (6 bases). The CDR3 loop spans 14 amino acids. Germline V CDR1 and CDR2: LNHDA, SQIVND (reference sequence). The V and J ends lost 4 bases and 7 bases respectively, with 14 bases between them. The CDR3 region is CASSSGNPGNEQFF. The CDR3 DNA, read in part, is TGTGCCAGTAGTAGCGGGAACCCAGGAAATGAG.

A word on this clone: One junction end disagrees with the germline gene, perhaps due to a read error. The CDR3 end is not reached by the read, which stops 3 residues before it; the germline J gene fills it in. This sequence joins TRBV4-2 and TRBJ2-5, with no clear D. This CDR3 has 14 residues. Germline V gene lookup returns CDR1 LGHNA and CDR2 YNFKEQ. CDR3 sequence reads: CASSQDSRETTQYF. Incomplete CDR3 DNA: TGCGCCAGCAGCCAAGATAGTCGCGAGACTACC.

On this clone: The missing CDR3 end, 3 residues past where the read stops, is filled in from the germline J gene. This chain links TRBV18 with TRBJ1-2; no reliable D call. This CDR3 comprises 12 residues. Germline V gene lookup returns CDR1 KGHSH and CDR2 LQKENI. CDR3 bases read: TGTGCCAGCTCACCGACACTGTACGAC. This translates into CASSPTLYD. The full-length CDR3 reads as CASSPTLYDYTF.

Concerning this clone itself: Sequencing ends 3 residues short of the CDR3 end; the germline J gene provides the rest. The chain combines TRBV5-1 with TRBJ1-6; 10 bases map to TRBD1. CDR1 and CDR2 from the germline V gene are SGHRS and YFSETQ. J gave up 0 bases and V 4 bases, and 4 bases lay outside the gene matches. This CDR3 region has 17 residues. CDR3 DNA, as far as it was read: TGCGCCAGCAGCCCGGGACAGGGGAACTCCTATAATTCACCC. This encodes CASSPGQGNSYNSP. The whole CDR3 reads CASSPGQGNSYNSPLHF.

In regard to this clone: The sequenced fragment ends 3 residues before the CDR3 boundary, so the rest is inferred from the germline J gene. This sequence joins TRBV2 and TRBJ2-2; maybe TRBD1 (6 bases). Germline V CDR1 and CDR2: SNHLY, FYNNEI. This CDR3 has 13 residues. Trimming stripped 3 bases from V and 7 bases from J, with 9 bases between. CDR3 DNA, as far as it was read: TGTGCCAGCAGTGACACAGGGTTCGGGGAG. It codes for CASSDTGFGE. The full-length CDR3 reads as CASSDTGFGELFF.